This record looks at one T cell receptor (beta chain) sequence and its context. What it binds is not known. This record comes from a study of T cell responses to AZD1222 COVID-19 vaccine. General study results and limits: White British people made up most donors, females outnumbered males, and clonal diversity was possibly underestimated. Nearly half of spike-specific TCRs reportedly go after variant regions that carry no mutations.

Between the trimmed V and J ends, which lost 6 bases and 5 bases, there was a span of 6 bases. There are 11 residues in the CDR3. Germline V gene data show CDR1 as MNHEY and CDR2 as SVGAGI. The method was immunoSEQ multiplex PCR; TCRdb's version includes in-frame clones alone and lacks a portion of them. The data hold about 77,000 clones, with roughly 90% observed a single time. The origin of this receptor is an adult who received the AZD1222 COVID-19 vaccine. The chain has TRBV6-5 and TRBJ2-3; D is unresolved. The input for sequencing was peripheral blood, taken 28 days after the second AZD1222 dose. The CDR3 region is CASSLIDTQYF. The CDR3 DNA follows: TGTGCCAGCAGCCTAATAGATACGCAGTATTTT.